This T cell receptor (beta chain) came from a study of T cells expressing NK-cell markers. TCRdb derives one entry per CDR3 protein from the 5' RACE reads, leaving out DNA. Here the sample table reports 550,000 to 600,000 distinct CDR3 sequences. The sample consisted of blood T cells: a sorted CD56 or NKG2C T cell subset, CD4+ or CD8+ T cells, or bulk PBMC T cells (not recorded which). The receptor comes from a man between 18 and 35 years old in good health.

The CDR3 protein is CASSYSIVGTAMNYEQYF. The J gene is TRBJ2-7, the V gene TRBV6-5; TCRdb outputs TRBD1, but without DNA this stays unchecked. CDR3 length: 18 amino acids. In germline, CDR1 is MNHEY, CDR2 SVGAGI.